This section outlines one T cell receptor (beta chain) sequence together with its context. This sample is drawn from a study of blood T cell repertoires in COVID-19. The CDR3 spans 15 residues. Germline CDR1 and CDR2: LNHDA and SQIVND (reference sequence). Deletions cut 3 bases from V and 8 bases from J, with 17 bases between. Libraries were prepared by immunoSEQ multiplex PCR; TCRdb keeps only in-frame clonotypes and omits some of them. The data hold more than 300,000 clones, with about 87% observed a single time. The rearrangement joins TRBV19 to TRBJ2-1; a weak D match, TRBD1 (6 bases). Sequenced sample: peripheral blood. The TCR originated in a woman aged 45-65 years with COVID-19, enrolled during active disease. CDR3 sequence: CASSIFTGLSDEQFF. The CDR3 DNA sequence: TGTGCCAGTAGTATTTTCACAGGGCTTTCAGATGAGCAGTTCTTC.